This note documents a single TCR beta chain sequence. Its antigen specificity is not known. Within one base of it there is no much larger clone, and no base qualities were kept. Interpreted using the paper, the treatment or condition label stands for: oral pan-JAK inhibitor, 5-10 mg twice daily. Peripheral blood and lesional scalp punch biopsies were obtained from patients with alopecia areata. After PBMCs were isolated by density centrifugation and stained for CD3, CD4 and CD8, a FACSAria was used to sort CD4+ and CD8+ T cells. This entry comes from a study of CD8+ T cells in alopecia areata (dated 2018 in TCRdb). Regarding the research as a whole: Treated patients were enrolled in an open-label pilot trial of oral tofacitinib, 5 to 10 mg twice daily, for moderate-to-severe alopecia areata. Patients stayed on tofacitinib for 6 to 18 months and then had 6 months of follow-up off drug so that delayed response and recurrence could be assessed. The RNA source kit depended on sample type: the PAXgene miRNA kit for fixed scalp, the miRNeasy kit for PBMCs, and the RNeasy kit for mouse skin. Human TCRbeta sequencing covered scalp tissue and sorted CD4+ and CD8+ peripheral blood T cells from patchy and totalis/universalis alopecia areata patients and healthy controls. Amplification of TCRbeta CDR3 regions was done by immunoSEQ multiplex PCR using 35 Vbeta forward primers and 13 Jbeta reverse primers. In treated patients, disease severity was measured using the SALT score, which gives the percentage of scalp surface area affected. High-throughput TCRbeta sequencing was used to examine T cell clonal expansion in alopecia areata in both the C3H/HeJ mouse model and human patients. Biopsies were taken from tofacitinib-treated patients at baseline and again at 4 and 24 weeks into treatment, and several of those patients also had a later scalp biopsy. Scalp clonality was compared among normal scalp (n=4), patchy alopecia areata scalp (n=8), and alopecia totalis/universalis scalp (n=8). Findings and caveats that apply to the study as a whole: Lesional scalp, especially in alopecia totalis/universalis, showed higher clonality and more expanded CD8+ clones than normal scalp, suggesting antigenic drive. Unlike mouse skin, where gammadelta T cells dominate, normal human skin contains resident alphabeta T cells that get sequenced too, which complicates analysis of the scalp TCR repertoire. TCR sequences shared between patients were less clear than in mice, possibly partly because of HLA diversity in the patient population. Tofacitinib significantly decreased scalp clonality and the number of expanded CD8+ clones among the top 100 scalp clones. During tofacitinib treatment, many expanded lesional clones stuck around in both scalp and blood, and this persistence may partly explain why relapse happens after treatment is stopped. Because the treated cohort was small and included a single nonresponder, larger studies are needed to assess links between baseline CD8+ expansion and response.

Libraries were built with the immunoSEQ multiplex PCR assay. RNA was extracted from all samples and reverse transcribed into cDNA as template for TCR sequencing. SuperScript III was used for first-strand cDNA synthesis, primed with a 2:1 mix of oligo-dT and random hexamers. A synthetic immune receptor repertoire was used to gauge amplification bias, and whatever bias remained was removed computationally. Turning to the authors' computational methods: After raw reads were preprocessed to remove errors, the CDR3 was defined following IMGT conventions as running from the conserved cysteine to phenylalanine. Clonality was computed by normalizing Shannon entropy by log2 of the number of productive unique TCRs and subtracting the result from 1. Scalp TCRbeta sequences were cross-referenced with sorted blood CD4 and CD8 repertoires so that the CD4 or CD8 identity of scalp clones could be inferred. TCRdb limited this immuneACCESS table to in-frame rearrangements with V and J called. A share of clones is missing; checked studies link under half to unresolved V genes, and the rest is unexplained. V, J and clone size were drawn from that table, and D and trimming were deduced from the DNA. The sample contains 200,000 to 250,000 clones, 35% to 45% of them found a single time. Jointly, the top ten make up just under 0.5% of the sample.

The clonotype originates from a human donor with alopecia areata. The sample consisted of CD4+ T cells sorted from blood, taken between weeks 30 and 35, from a patient treated with tofacitinib.

CDR3 region: CAWSGRETQYF. In nucleotide form, the sequence is TGTGCCTGGAGCGGGAGAGAGACCCAGTACTTC. In this chain, TRBV30 is recombined with TRBJ2-5; tentative D gene TRBD2, with 6 bases matching. Its CDR3 holds 11 amino acids, cysteine through phenylalanine. CDR3 DNA only is kept here, 33 bases in frame from base 1. As encoded in the germline V gene (reference sequence), CDR1 is GTSNPN while CDR2 is SVGIG. The V and J ends are trimmed by 3 bases and 4 bases, leaving 6 bases between them.